This TCR beta chain emerged from a study of blood T cell repertoires in COVID-19. The wider study: Samples came from the United States, Italy and Spain, spanning acute and convalescent COVID-19. T cells, B-cell-depleted T cells, or PBMCs provided the cDNA or gDNA that served as material.

V lost 8 bases to trimming and J lost 4 bases, with 17 bases between them. The CDR3 has 14 amino acids. Germline CDR1 is LNHDA and CDR2 is SQIVND (reference sequence). In the original processing: Amplification with reference gene primers provided the estimates of nucleated cell counts. TCRdb's copy holds only in-frame clones and misses some; the assay was immunoSEQ multiplex PCR. The DNA gave D and trimming, while V, J and clone size come from that table. The profile covers around 190,000 clones, with over 75% appearing a single time and 15% to 20% taken by the ten largest. This TCR was sampled from a man between 45 and 60 years old with COVID-19, enrolled during active disease. Input material: peripheral blood. V usage is TRBV19 and J usage is TRBJ1-2, with D possibly TRBD1 on 6 matching bases. The CDR3 DNA reads as TGTGCCAGTGACCGGCTGGACAGCACCTATGGCTACACCTTC. Residues: CASDRLDSTYGYTF.